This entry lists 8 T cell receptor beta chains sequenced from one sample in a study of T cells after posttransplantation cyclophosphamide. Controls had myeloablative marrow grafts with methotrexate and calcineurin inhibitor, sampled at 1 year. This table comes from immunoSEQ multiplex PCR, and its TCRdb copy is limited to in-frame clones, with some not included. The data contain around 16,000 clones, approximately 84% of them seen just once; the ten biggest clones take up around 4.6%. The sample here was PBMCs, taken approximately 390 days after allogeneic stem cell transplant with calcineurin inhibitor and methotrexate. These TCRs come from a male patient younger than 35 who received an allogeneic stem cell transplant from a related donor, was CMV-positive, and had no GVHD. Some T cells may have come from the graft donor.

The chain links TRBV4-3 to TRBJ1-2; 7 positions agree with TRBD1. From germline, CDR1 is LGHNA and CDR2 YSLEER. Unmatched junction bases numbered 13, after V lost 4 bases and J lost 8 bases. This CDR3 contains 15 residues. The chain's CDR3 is CASSPNEGASRGYTF. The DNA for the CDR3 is TGCGCCAGCAGCCCCAATGAGGGGGCATCTAGAGGCTACACCTTC.

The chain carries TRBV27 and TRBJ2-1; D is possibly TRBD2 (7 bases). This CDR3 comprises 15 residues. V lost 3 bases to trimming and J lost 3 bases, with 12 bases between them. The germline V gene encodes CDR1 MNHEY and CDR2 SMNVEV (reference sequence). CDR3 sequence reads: CASSLTGGGYNEQFF. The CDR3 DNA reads TGTGCCAGCAGTTTGACGGGGGGCGGCTACAATGAGCAGTTCTTC.

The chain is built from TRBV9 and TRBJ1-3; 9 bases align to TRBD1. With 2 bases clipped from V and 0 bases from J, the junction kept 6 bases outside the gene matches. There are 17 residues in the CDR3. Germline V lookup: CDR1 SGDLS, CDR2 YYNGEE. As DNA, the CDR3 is TGTGCCAGCAGCGTGGCCGGGACAGGGCGCTCTGGAAACACCATATATTTT. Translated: CASSVAGTGRSGNTIYF. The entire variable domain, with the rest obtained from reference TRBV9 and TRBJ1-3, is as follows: DSGVTQTPKHLITATGQRVTLRCSPRSGDLSVYWYQQSLDQGLQFLIQYYNGEERAKGNILERFSAQQFPDLHSELNLSSLELGDSALYFCASSVAGTGRSGNTIYFGEGSWLTVV.

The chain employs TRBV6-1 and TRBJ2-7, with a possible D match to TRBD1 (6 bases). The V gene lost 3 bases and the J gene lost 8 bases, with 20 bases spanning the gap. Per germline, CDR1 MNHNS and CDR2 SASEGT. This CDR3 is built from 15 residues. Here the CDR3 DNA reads TGTGCCAGCAGTGACAGGGGTGGGGTCTTTGGGCAGCAGTACTTC. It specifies CASSDRGGVFGQQYF.

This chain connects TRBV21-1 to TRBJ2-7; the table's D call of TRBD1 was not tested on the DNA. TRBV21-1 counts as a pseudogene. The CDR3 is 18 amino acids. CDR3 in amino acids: CASSTNPQAGNIDWEQYF. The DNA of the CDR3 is TGTGCCAGCAGTACGAATCCGCAGGCAGGGAATATAGATTGGGAGCAGTACTTC.

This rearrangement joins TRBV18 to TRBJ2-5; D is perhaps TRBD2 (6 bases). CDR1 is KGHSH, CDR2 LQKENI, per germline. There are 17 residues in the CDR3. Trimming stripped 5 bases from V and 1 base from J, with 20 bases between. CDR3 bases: TGTGCCAGCTCAACCACCCTCGGGGGTAACTTCCAAGAGACCCAGTACTTC. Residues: CASSTTLGGNFQETQYF.

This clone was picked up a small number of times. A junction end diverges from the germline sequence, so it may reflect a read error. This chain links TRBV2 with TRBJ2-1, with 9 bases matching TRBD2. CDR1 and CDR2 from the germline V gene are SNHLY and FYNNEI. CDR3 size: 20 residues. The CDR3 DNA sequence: TGTGCCAGCAGTGTGATAGCGGGAGTGTCCGTCCTGGTGTTTTACAGTGAGCAGTTCTTC. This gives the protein CASSVIAGVSVLVFYSEQFF. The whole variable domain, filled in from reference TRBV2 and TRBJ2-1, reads EPEVTQTPSHQVTQMGQEVILRCVPISNHLYFYWYRQILGQKVEFLVSFYNNEISEKSEIFDDQFSVERPDGSNFTLKIRSTKLEDSAMYFCASSVIAGVSVLVFYSEQFFGPGTRLTVL.

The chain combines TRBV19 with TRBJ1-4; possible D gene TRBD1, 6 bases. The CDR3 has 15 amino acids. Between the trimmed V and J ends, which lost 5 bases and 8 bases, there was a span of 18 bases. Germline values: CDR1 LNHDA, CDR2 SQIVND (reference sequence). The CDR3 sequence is CASSLPQGLEEKLFF. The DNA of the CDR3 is TGTGCCAGTAGTCTCCCACAGGGATTGGAGGAAAAACTGTTTTTT.